This T cell receptor (beta chain) came from a study of T cells in pancreatic ductal adenocarcinoma. Findings and caveats of the study: Tumor samples had fewer productive templates and about 8-fold fewer unique clonotypes than blood. Enrichment of CD45RO+ effector over naive T cells in tumors may bias clonality. This surgical cohort overrepresents the minority presenting with early-stage disease.

Comments on this clone: Its antigen is undetermined.

The selected patients with pancreatic ductal adenocarcinoma had surgery but no neoadjuvant therapy. Trimming cost V 3 bases and J 5 bases; bases outside gene matches: 11. The CDR3 contains 16 residues. Germline V lookup: CDR1 MDHEN, CDR2 SYDVKM. Method: immunoSEQ multiplex PCR; TCRdb's copy keeps in-frame clones and lacks some. The sample lists 100,000 or so clones, 90% to 95% occurring once. The source is a human donor with pancreatic ductal adenocarcinoma. The chain carries TRBV28 and TRBJ1-2; 8 bases are a match to TRBD1. Material for sequencing was PBMCs. The CDR3 reads CASSLGGQGSGYGYTF. In DNA, the CDR3 is TGTGCCAGCAGTTTGGGAGGACAGGGAAGTGGATATGGCTACACCTTC.